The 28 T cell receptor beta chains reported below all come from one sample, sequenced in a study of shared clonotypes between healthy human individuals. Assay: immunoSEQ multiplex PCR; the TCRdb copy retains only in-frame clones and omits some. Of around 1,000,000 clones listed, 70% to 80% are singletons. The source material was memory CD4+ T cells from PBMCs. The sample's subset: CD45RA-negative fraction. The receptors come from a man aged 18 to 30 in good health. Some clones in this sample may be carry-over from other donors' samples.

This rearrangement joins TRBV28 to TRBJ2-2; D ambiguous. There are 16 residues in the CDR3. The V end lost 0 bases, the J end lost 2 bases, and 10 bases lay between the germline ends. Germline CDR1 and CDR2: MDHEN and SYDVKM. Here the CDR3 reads CASSLWGSGNTGELFF. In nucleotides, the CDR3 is TGTGCCAGCAGTTTATGGGGTAGTGGAAACACCGGGGAGCTGTTTTTT. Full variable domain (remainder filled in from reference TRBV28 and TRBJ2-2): DVKVTQSSRYLVKRTGEKVFLECVQDMDHENMFWYRQDPGLGLRLIYFSYDVKMKEKGDIPEGYSVSREKKERFSLILESASTNQTSMYLCASSLWGSGNTGELFFGEGSRLTVL.

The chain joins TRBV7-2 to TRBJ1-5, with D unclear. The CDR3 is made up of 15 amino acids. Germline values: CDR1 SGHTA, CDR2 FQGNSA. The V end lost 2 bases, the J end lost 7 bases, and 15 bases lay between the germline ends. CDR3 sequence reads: CASSLQREGWQPQHF. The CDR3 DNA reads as TGTGCCAGCAGCTTACAAAGGGAGGGATGGCAGCCCCAGCATTTT.

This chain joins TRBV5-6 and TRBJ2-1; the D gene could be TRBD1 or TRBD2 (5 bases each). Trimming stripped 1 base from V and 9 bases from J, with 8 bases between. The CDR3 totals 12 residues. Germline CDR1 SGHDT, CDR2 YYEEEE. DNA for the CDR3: TGTGCCAGCAGCTTGTGGGGGTCTGAGCAGTTCTTC. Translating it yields CASSLWGSEQFF. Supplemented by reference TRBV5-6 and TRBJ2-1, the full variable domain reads DAGVTQSPTHLIKTRGQQVTLRCSPKSGHDTVSWYQQALGQGPQFIFQYYEEEERQRGNFPDRFSGHQFPNYSSELNVNALLLGDSALYLCASSLWGSEQFFGPGTRLTVL.

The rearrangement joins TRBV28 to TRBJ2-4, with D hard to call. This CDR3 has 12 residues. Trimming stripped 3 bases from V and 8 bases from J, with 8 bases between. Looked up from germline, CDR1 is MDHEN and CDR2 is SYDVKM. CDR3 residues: CASSFLSDIQYF. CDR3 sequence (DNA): TGTGCCAGCAGTTTCCTGAGCGACATTCAGTACTTC.

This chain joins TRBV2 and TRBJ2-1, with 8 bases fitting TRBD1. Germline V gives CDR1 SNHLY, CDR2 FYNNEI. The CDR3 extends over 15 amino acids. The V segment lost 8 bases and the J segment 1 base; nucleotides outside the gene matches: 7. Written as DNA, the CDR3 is TGTGCCAGCCGACCCGGGACAGGATCCTACAATGAGCAGTTCTTC. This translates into CASRPGTGSYNEQFF.

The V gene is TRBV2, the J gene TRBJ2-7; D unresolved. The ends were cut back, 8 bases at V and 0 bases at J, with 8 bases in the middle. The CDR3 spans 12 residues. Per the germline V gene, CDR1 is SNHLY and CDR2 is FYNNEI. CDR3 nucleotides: TGTGCCAGCGGGGTGAGCTCCTACGAGCAGTACTTC. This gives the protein CASGVSSYEQYF.

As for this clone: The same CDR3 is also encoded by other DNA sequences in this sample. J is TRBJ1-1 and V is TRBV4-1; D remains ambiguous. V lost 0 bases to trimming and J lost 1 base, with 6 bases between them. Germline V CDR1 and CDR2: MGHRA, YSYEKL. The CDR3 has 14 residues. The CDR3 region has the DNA TGCGCCAGCAGCCAAGATCGAGAGAACACTGAAGCTTTCTTT. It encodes CASSQDRENTEAFF.

The CDR3, as DNA: TGTGCCAGCAGCTTAGCTAGCGGGAGCGGGCAAAACATTCAGTACTTC. Its translation is CASSLASGSGQNIQYF. V usage is TRBV7-2 and J usage is TRBJ2-4; 9 bases line up with TRBD2. V lost 0 bases and J lost 5; bases outside the gene matches: 5. Germline CDR1 SGHTA, CDR2 FQGNSA. The CDR3 length is 16 residues.

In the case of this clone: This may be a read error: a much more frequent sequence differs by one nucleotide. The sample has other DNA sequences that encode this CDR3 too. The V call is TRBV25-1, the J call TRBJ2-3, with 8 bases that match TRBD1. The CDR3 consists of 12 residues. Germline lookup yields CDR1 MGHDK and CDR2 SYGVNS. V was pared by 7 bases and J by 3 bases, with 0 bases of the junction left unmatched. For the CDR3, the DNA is TGTGCCAGCAACAGGGGGACAGATACGCAGTATTTT. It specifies CASNRGTDTQYF.

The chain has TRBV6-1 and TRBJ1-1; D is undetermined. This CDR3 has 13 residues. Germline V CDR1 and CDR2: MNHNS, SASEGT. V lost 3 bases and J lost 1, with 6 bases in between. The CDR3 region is CASSDQQNTEAFF. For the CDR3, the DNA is TGTGCCAGCAGTGATCAACAGAACACTGAAGCTTTCTTT.

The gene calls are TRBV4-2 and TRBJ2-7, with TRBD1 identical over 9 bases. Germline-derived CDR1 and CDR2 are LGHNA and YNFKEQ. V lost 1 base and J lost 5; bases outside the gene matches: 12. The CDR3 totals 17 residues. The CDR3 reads CASSQGYVGTGWDEQYF. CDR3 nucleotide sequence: TGTGCCAGCAGCCAAGGTTACGTCGGGACAGGGTGGGACGAGCAGTACTTC.

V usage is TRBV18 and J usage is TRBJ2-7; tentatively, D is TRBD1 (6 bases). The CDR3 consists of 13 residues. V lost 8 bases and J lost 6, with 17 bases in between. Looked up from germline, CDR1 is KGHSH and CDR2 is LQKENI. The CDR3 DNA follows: TGTGCCAGCACGACAGGCGTATGGCGCGAGCAGTACTTC. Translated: CASTTGVWREQYF. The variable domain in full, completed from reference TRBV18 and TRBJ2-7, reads NAGVMQNPRHLVRRRGQEARLRCSPMKGHSHVYWYRQLPEEGLKFMVYLQKENIIDESGMPKERFSAEFPKEGPSILRIQQVVRGDSAAYFCASTTGVWREQYFGPGTRLTVT.

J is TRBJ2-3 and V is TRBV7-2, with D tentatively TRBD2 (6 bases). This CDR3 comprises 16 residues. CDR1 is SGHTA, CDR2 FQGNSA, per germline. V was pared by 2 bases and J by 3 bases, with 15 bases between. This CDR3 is CASSLRTLSGTDTQYF. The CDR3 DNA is TGTGCCAGCAGCTTAAGAACTTTGAGCGGGACAGATACGCAGTATTTT. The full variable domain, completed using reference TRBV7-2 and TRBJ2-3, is GAGVSQSPSNKVTEKGKDVELRCDPISGHTALYWYRQSLGQGLEFLIYFQGNSAPDKSGLPSDRFSAERTGGSVSTLTIQRTQQEDSAVYLCASSLRTLSGTDTQYFGPGTRLTVL.

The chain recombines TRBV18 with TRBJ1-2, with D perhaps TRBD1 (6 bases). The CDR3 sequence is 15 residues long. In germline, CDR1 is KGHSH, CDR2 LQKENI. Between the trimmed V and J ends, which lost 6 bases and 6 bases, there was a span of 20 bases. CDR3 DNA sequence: TGTGCCAGCTCCCCAAACCCGGGACCAGGGGATGGCTACACCTTC. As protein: CASSPNPGPGDGYTF. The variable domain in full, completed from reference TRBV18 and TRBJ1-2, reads NAGVMQNPRHLVRRRGQEARLRCSPMKGHSHVYWYRQLPEEGLKFMVYLQKENIIDESGMPKERFSAEFPKEGPSILRIQQVVRGDSAAYFCASSPNPGPGDGYTFGSGTRLTVV.

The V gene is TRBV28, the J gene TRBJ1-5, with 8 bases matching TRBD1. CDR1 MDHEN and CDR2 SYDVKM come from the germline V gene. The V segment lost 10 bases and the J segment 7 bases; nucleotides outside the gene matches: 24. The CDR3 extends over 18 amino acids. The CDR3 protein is CANQPRQGTKLGSQPQHF. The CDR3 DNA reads TGTGCCAACCAACCTAGACAGGGGACGAAACTCGGGTCCCAGCCCCAGCATTTT.

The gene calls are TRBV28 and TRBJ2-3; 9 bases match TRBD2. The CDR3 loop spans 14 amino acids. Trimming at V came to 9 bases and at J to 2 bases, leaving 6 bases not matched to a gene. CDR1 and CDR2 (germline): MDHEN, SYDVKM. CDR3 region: CASGLAGNTDTQYF. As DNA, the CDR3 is TGTGCCAGTGGCCTAGCGGGGAACACAGATACGCAGTATTTT.

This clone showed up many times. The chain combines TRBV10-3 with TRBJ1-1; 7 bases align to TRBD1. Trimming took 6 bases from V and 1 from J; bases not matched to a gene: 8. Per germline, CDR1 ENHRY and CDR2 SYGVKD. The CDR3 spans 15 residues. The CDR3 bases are TGTGCCATCAGCGTAGCGGAGGGGGCGAACACTGAAGCTTTCTTT. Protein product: CAISVAEGANTEAFF.

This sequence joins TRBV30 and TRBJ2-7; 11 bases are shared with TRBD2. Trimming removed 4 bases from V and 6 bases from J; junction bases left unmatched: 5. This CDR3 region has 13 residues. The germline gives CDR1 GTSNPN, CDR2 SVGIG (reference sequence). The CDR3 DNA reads TGTGCCTGGACAGGGACTAGCGGCGTCGAGCAGTACTTC. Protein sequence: CAWTGTSGVEQYF.

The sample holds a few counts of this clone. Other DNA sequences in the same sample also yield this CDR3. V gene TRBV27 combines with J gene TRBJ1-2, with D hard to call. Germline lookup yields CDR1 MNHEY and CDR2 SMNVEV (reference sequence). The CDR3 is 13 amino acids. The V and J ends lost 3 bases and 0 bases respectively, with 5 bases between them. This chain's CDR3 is CASSFRANYGYTF. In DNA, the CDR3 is TGTGCCAGCAGTTTCCGGGCTAACTATGGCTACACCTTC.

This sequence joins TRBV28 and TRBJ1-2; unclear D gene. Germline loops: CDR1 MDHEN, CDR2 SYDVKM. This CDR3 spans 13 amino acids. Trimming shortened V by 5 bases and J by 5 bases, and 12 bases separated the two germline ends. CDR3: CASSGRRFYGYTF. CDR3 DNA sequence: TGTGCCAGCAGTGGCAGAAGATTTTATGGCTACACCTTC.

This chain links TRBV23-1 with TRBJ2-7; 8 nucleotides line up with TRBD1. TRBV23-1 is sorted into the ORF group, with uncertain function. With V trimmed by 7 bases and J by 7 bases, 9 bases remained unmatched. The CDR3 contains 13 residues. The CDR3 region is CASIRDRTWEQYF. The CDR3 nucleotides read TGCGCCAGCATCCGGGACAGGACCTGGGAGCAGTACTTC.

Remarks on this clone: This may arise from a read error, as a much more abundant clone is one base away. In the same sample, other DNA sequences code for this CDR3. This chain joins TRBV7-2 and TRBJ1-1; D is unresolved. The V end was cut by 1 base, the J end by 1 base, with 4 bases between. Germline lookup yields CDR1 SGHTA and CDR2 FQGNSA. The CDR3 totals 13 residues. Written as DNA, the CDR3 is TGTGCCAGCAGCTTAGATCGGAACACTGAAGCTTTCTTT. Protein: CASSLDRNTEAFF.

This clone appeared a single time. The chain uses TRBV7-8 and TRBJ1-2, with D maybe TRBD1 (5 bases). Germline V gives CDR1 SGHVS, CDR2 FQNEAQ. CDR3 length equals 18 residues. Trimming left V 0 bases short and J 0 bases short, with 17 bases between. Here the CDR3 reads CASSLARGRPIANYGYTF. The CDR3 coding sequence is TGTGCCAGCAGCTTAGCGCGGGGCAGACCCATCGCTAACTATGGCTACACCTTC.

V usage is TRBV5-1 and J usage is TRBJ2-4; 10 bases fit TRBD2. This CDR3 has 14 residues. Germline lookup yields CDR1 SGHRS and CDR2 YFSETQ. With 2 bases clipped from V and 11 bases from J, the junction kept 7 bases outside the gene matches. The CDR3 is CASSLLAGHPVQYF. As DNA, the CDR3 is TGCGCCAGCAGCTTACTAGCGGGGCACCCCGTTCAGTACTTC.

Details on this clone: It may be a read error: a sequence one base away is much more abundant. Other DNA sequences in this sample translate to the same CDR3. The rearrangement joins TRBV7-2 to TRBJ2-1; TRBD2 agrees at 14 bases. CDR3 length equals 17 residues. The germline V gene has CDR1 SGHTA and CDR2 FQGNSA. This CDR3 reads CASSINGLAGGYNEQFF. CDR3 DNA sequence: TGCGCCAGCAGCATAAACGGACTAGCGGGAGGCTACAATGAGCAGTTCTTC.

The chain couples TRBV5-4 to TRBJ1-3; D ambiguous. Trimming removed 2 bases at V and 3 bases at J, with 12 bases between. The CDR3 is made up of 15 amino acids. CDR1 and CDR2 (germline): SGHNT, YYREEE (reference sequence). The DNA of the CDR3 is TGTGCCAGCAGCTTCTCCATTGGGAGTGGAAACACCATATATTTT. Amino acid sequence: CASSFSIGSGNTIYF.

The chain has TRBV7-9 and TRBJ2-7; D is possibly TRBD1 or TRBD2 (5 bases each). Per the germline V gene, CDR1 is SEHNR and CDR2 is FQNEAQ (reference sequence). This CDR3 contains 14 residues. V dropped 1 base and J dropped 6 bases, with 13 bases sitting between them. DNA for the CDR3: TGTGCCAGCAGCTTAGGGGGGAATCCTCTCGAGCAGTACTTC. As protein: CASSLGGNPLEQYF.

The CDR3 nucleotides are TGTGCCAGCAGCTTCCGGACAGACCCCTACGAGCAGTACTTC. Residues: CASSFRTDPYEQYF. The V and J genes are TRBV7-9 and TRBJ2-7; D perhaps matches TRBD1 (6 bases). CDR1 and CDR2 from the germline V gene are SEHNR and FQNEAQ (reference sequence). The CDR3 spans 14 residues. Between the trimmed V and J ends, which lost 3 bases and 2 bases, there was a span of 11 bases.